This TCR beta chain was identified during a study of T cell changes during pregnancy in multiple sclerosis. The protocol was immunoSEQ multiplex PCR, while the TCRdb copy is restricted to in-frame clones and leaves out a portion. The table has about 97,000 clones, 91% seen once. V lost 5 bases, J lost 2 bases, and 7 bases lay in between. This CDR3 has 13 amino acids. Germline lookup yields CDR1 MNHNS and CDR2 SASEGT. The receptor was derived from a female donor with multiple sclerosis, enrolled in a pregnancy study. The chain employs TRBV6-1 and TRBJ1-3; no reliable D call. Source: peripheral blood, taken in the second trimester of pregnancy. The CDR3 here is CASSLLAGNTIYF. As DNA, the CDR3 is TGTGCCAGCAGTCTACTGGCTGGAAACACCATATATTTT.